This T cell receptor beta chain originates from a study of cytomegalovirus exposure and HLA in healthy donors. Study observations and caveats: The authors enumerated around 150 TCR beta chains as linked to cytomegalovirus. Presence/absence analyses treated sequencing depth as roughly uniform across donors.

A multiplex PCR was run with 60 Vbeta primers and 13 Jbeta primers. The protocol was immunoSEQ multiplex PCR, while the TCRdb copy is restricted to in-frame clones and leaves out a portion. The sample holds some 67,000 clones, roughly 80% seen once. A single count supports this clone. Its antigen is currently unknown. J gave up 4 bases and V 2 bases, and 5 bases lay outside the gene matches. Germline CDR1 reads SGHNT; CDR2 reads YYREEE (reference sequence). This CDR3 region has 15 residues. This TCR came from a woman between 25 and 40 years old in good health and CMV-seronegative. The V and J genes are TRBV5-4 and TRBJ1-4; 7 nucleotides align to TRBD1. The sequencing input was PBMCs. CDR3 DNA sequence: TGTGCCAGCAGCTTCGGCGCAGGGGGTAATGAAAAACTGTTTTTT. This gives the protein CASSFGAGGNEKLFF.